This record covers a single T cell receptor (beta chain). The sample originates from a study of control samples from healthy donors and cancer patients. This CDR3 has 16 amino acids. V was pared by 4 bases and J by 1 base, with 14 bases between. Germline values: CDR1 MNHNS, CDR2 SASEGT. Method: immunoSEQ multiplex PCR; TCRdb's copy keeps in-frame clones and lacks some. The sample lists 200,000 or so clones; 85% to 95% were seen once. The chain carries TRBV6-1 and TRBJ2-1; D might be TRBD2 (5 bases). The sequencing input was blood. The clonotype comes from a man between 45 and 60 years old in good health. CDR3 sequence: CASSGGRLGSYNEQFF. The CDR3 DNA follows: TGTGCCAGCAGTGGAGGGCGGCTGGGGTCCTACAATGAGCAGTTCTTC.